The present T cell receptor (beta chain) was sequenced within a study of Ad26.COV2.S vaccination and SARS-CoV-2 variants. As regards this clone: Its antigen is unknown.

The sample's treatment: about 20 received Ad26.COV2.S at low or high dose, single or two shots; about 5 received placebo; per-sample allocation not given. Day 63 after the first injection of vaccine or placebo was the sampling time. Using immunoSEQ multiplex PCR, the repertoire was profiled, and TCRdb retains in-frame clones only, with some absent. This table holds approximately 400,000 clones, 83% found once. Findings and limits, study-wide: Substantial breadth was reported for post-vaccination spike-specific CD8+ and CD4+ T cells.

The CDR3 is 13 amino acids. The germline V gene has CDR1 SGHRS and CDR2 YFSETQ. V shed 5 bases and J 4 bases; nucleotides not matched to a gene: 3. The source of this sequence is a person between 18 and 65 years old who received the Ad26.COV2.S COVID-19 vaccine or a placebo. Material: peripheral blood, obtained in a trial of Ad26.COV2.S vaccine versus placebo. The chain is built from TRBV5-1 and TRBJ2-5; 9 positions match TRBD1. DNA of the CDR3: TGCGCCAGCAGGGACAGGGGATCAGAGACCCAGTACTTC. It is translated as CASRDRGSETQYF.